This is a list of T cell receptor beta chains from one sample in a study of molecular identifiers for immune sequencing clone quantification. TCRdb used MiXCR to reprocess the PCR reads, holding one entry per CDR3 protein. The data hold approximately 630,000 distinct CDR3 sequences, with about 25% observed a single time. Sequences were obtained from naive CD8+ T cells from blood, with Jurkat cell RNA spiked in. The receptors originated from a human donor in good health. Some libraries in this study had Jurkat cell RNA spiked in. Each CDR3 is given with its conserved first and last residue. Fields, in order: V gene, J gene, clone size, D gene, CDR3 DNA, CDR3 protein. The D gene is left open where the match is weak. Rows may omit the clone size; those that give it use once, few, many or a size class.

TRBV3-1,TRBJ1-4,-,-,TGTGCCAGCAGCCAAGTCATGGGGGAAGCTTATGAAAAACTGTTTTTT,CASSQVMGEAYEKLFF
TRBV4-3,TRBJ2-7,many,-,TGCGCCAGCAGCCAAGATCGGGCGGGGCGCGAGCAGTACTTC,CASSQDRAGREQYF
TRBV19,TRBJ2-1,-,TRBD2,TGTGCCAGTATGATGCTAGCGGGGGGGCTGAACAATGAGCAGTTCTTC,CASMMLAGGLNNEQFF
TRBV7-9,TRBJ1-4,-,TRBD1,TGTGCCAGCAGCTTAGCGGGACAGTTTTTTTTT,CASSLAGQFFF
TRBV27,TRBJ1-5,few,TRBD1,TGTGCCAGCTCCCCCACGCCAGGGGGCACTCAGCCCCAGCATTTT,CASSPTPGGTQPQHF
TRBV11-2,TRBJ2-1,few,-,TGTGCCAGCAGCTTGGAATCCAGGGCTTCCTACAATGAGCAGTTCTTC,CASSLESRASYNEQFF
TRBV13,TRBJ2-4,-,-,TGTGCCAGCAGCCCCCCTGCCAGTGCCAAAAACATTCAGTACTTC,CASSPPASAKNIQYF
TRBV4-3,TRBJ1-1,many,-,TGCGCCAGCAGCCAAGTTTTTGGGTACACTGAAGCTTTCTTT,CASSQVFGYTEAFF
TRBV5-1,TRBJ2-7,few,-,TGCGCCAGCAGCTTGGGGTTCATCTCCTACGAGCAGTACTTC,CASSLGFISYEQYF
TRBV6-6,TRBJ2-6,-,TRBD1,TGTGCCAGCAGTTACTCGATTGGGACAGGGTCTTTTGCTGGGGCCAACGTCCTGACTTTC,CASSYSIGTGSFAGANVLTF
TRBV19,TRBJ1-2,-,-,TGTGCCAGTACGTGGGGAACAAACTATGGCTACACCTTC,CASTWGTNYGYTF
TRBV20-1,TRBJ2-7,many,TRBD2,TGCAGTGCTAGAGGCCGGGGACTAGCGGGACCCTACGAGCAGTACTTC,CSARGRGLAGPYEQYF
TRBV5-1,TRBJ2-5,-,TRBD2,TGCGCCAGCAGTCAAGGTGTCCGGGGGGGAGAGACCCAGTACTTC,CASSQGVRGGETQYF
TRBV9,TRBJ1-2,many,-,TGTGCCAGCAGCGTAGATGAGATCCCCTATGGCTACACCTTC,CASSVDEIPYGYTF
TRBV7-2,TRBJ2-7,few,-,TGTGCCAGCAGCTTATACTTTTCAGCGTCCTACGAGCAGTACTTC,CASSLYFSASYEQYF
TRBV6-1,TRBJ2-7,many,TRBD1,TGTGCCAGCAGTGACCTGGGACAGTCCTACGAGCAGTACTTC,CASSDLGQSYEQYF
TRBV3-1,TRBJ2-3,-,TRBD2,TGTGCCAGCAGCCAAGAAAGCGGGGTAGGAGATACGCAGTATTTT,CASSQESGVGDTQYF
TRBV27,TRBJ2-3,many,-,TGTGCCAGCAGTTTAAGGAAAGATACGCAGTATTTT,CASSLRKDTQYF
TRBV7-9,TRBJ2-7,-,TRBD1,TGTGCCAGCAGCCCAGAGATTGGGACAGGGGGCTATAACGAGCAGTACTTC,CASSPEIGTGGYNEQYF
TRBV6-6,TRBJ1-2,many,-,TGTGCCAGCAGTTACGGGGCAGACAGCTATGGCTACACCTTC,CASSYGADSYGYTF
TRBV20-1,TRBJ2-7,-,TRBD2,TGCAGTGCTAGAGATCCGGGGACTAGTACCTACGAGCAGTACTTC,CSARDPGTSTYEQYF
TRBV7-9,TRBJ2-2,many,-,TGTGCCAGCAGCTTAGTGATTCGGCCCGGGGAGCTGTTTTTT,CASSLVIRPGELFF
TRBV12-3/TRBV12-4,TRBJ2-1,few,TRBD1,TGTGCCAGCAAGGAGACAGGGGAGTCCTACAATGAGCAGTTCTTC,CASKETGESYNEQFF
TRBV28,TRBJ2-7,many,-,TGTGTCACGGGCTCCGGCTACGAGCAGTACTTC,CVTGSGYEQYF
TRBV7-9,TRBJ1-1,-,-,TGTGCCAGCAGACACCCAGGGTTGGGGATGAACACTGAAGCTTTCTTT,CASRHPGLGMNTEAFF
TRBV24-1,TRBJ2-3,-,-,TGTGCCACCAGTGTCAACAGGGAGTTAAGCACAGATACGCAGTATTTT,CATSVNRELSTDTQYF
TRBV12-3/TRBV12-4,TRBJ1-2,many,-,TGTGCCAGCAGTCAGGGATATGGCTACACCTTC,CASSQGYGYTF
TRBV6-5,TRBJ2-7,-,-,TGTGCCAGCAGTTCCGGAACCCCGAGGGAGCAGTACTTC,CASSSGTPREQYF
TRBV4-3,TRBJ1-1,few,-,TGCGCCAGCAGCCAAGATCGATCTAGGTACACTGAAGCTTTCTTT,CASSQDRSRYTEAFF
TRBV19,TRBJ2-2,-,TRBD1,TGTGCCAGTGCGACAGGGTCGAACACCGGGGAGCCGTTTTTT,CASATGSNTGEPFF
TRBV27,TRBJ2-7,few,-,TGTGCCAGCAGTCCCCCCCGCTGGGGGGCGGGGGAGCAGTACTTC,CASSPPRWGAGEQYF
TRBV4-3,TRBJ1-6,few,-,TGCGCCAGCAGCCAAGAAGGGAGCTCCTATAATTCACCCCTCCACTTT,CASSQEGSSYNSPLHF
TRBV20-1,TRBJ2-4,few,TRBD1,TGCAGTGCTCACGGGGGGACAGGGGCCAAAAACATTCAGTACTTC,CSAHGGTGAKNIQYF
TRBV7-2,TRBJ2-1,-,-,TGTGCCGGCAGCTTAGGAGCGGAGGCGCTGCAGTTCTTC,CAGSLGAEALQFF
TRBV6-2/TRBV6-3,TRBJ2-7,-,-,TGTGCCAGCAGCTCGGGGGCAGGGTACTACGAGCAGTACTTC,CASSSGAGYYEQYF
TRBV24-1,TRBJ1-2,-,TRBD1,TGTGCCACCCGGGACAGGGGGTCGGACTATGGCTACACCTTC,CATRDRGSDYGYTF
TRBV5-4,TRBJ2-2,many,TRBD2,TGTGCCAGCAGCTCCAAATCTAGCGGGAACACCGGGGAGCTGTTTTTT,CASSSKSSGNTGELFF
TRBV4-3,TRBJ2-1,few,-,TGCGCCAGCAGCCAAGAACGACAGTCCCAAACCTACAATGAGCAGTTCTTC,CASSQERQSQTYNEQFF
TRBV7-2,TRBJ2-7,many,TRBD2,TGTGCCAGTAGTCCCGGGACTAGCGGCTACGAGCAGTACTTC,CASSPGTSGYEQYF
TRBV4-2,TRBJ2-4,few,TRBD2,TGTGCCAGCAGCACCGCCCGGGAGGAAAACATTCAGTACTTC,CASSTAREENIQYF
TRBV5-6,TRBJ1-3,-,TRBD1,TGTGCCAGCAGCTACGGGACAGGGGGCTCTGGAAACACCATATATTTT,CASSYGTGGSGNTIYF
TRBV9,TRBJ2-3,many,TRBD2,TGTGCCAGCAGCGTAGAGGGACTAGCGCAAACAGATACGCAGTATTTT,CASSVEGLAQTDTQYF
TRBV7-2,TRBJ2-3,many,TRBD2,TGTGCCAGCAGCTCCACGTGGACTAGCGGGAGGGCCAGGGCAGATACGCAGTATTTT,CASSSTWTSGRARADTQYF
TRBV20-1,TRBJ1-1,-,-,TGCAGTGCTGGGGACAACCGGCCTGAAGCTTTCTTT,CSAGDNRPEAFF
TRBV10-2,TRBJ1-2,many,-,TGCGCCAGCAGTAAAACGGGGGACTATGGCTACACCTTC,CASSKTGDYGYTF
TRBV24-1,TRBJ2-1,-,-,TGTGCCACCGCGGAACTCACCTACAATGAGCAGTTCTTC,CATAELTYNEQFF
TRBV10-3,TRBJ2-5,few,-,TGTGCCATCAGTGAGTCGGGGTTGGGGGAGACCCAGTACTTC,CAISESGLGETQYF
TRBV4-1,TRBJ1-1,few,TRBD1,TGCGCCAGCAGCCAAGTGGTAGGGGGCGACACTGAAGCTTTCTTT,CASSQVVGGDTEAFF
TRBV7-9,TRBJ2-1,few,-,TGTGCCAGCAGCCAAGACGGGGCCCCGAATGAGCAGTTCTTC,CASSQDGAPNEQFF
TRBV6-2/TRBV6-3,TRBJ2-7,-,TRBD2,TGTGCCAGCCTCGCGGGACTAGAGGGGTACGAGCAGTACTTC,CASLAGLEGYEQYF
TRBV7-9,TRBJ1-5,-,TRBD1,TGTGCCAGCAGCTCGTACCCCGGGACAGGGTTAGATCAGCCCCAGCATTTT,CASSSYPGTGLDQPQHF
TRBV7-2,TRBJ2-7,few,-,TGTGCCAGCAGCTTAGACGGATCGAACTTCTACGAGCAGTACTTC,CASSLDGSNFYEQYF
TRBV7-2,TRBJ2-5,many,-,TGTGCCAGCAGCCGGGACGGCCGCGGGACCCAGTACTTC,CASSRDGRGTQYF
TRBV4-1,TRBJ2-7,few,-,TGCGCCAGCAGCCAAAAAGAAACCTACGAGCAGTACTTC,CASSQKETYEQYF
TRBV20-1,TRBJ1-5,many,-,TGCAGTGCTAGAGCTTCGGACGATTTCACTTTGGCTAATAGCAATCAGCCCCAGCATTTT,CSARASDDFTLANSNQPQHF